Shown below are 8 T cell receptor beta chains from a single sample sequenced in a study of blood T cell repertoires in COVID-19. The method was immunoSEQ multiplex PCR; TCRdb's version includes in-frame clones alone and lacks a portion of them. The table includes roughly 150,000 clones, approximately 82% detected once. Sequencing was done on a sample of peripheral blood. These receptor sequences come from a woman in her seventies who had recovered from COVID-19.

The chain is built from TRBV29-1 and TRBJ2-7, with 9 bases matching TRBD1. The germline V gene has CDR1 SQVTM and CDR2 ANQGSEA. The CDR3 covers 13 residues. J gave up 6 bases and V 4 bases, and 7 bases lay outside the gene matches. The CDR3 region is CSVGGTGGREQYF. The CDR3 DNA reads as TGCAGCGTTGGGGGAACAGGGGGCCGCGAGCAGTACTTC.

The chain recombines TRBV19 with TRBJ1-2; no reliable D call. Germline CDR1 LNHDA, CDR2 SQIVND (reference sequence). CDR3 length: 16 residues. V was cut by 3 bases and J by 4 bases, with 18 bases left in between. In nucleotides, the CDR3 is TGTGCCAGTAGTATTTTAGTGTCAGCCGGCGGCTATGGCTACACCTTC. It is translated as CASSILVSAGGYGYTF.

The chain combines TRBV6-5 with TRBJ2-3, with a tentative D call TRBD2 (5 bases). Trimming cost V 11 bases and J 2 bases, with 11 bases left between them. CDR3 length: 12 residues. Germline V gene lookup returns CDR1 MNHEY and CDR2 SVGAGI. CDR3 sequence (DNA): TGTGCCGCCCGAGGGCCCACAGATACGCAGTATTTT. The encoded protein is CAARGPTDTQYF.

This chain joins TRBV28 and TRBJ2-1; D call uncertain. CDR3 length equals 14 residues. Trimming took 10 bases from V and 7 from J, leaving 20 bases between them. Germline CDR1 and CDR2: MDHEN and SYDVKM. DNA of the CDR3: TGTGCCACTCATTTTCCCCTAGAGACTAATGAGCAGTTCTTC. Its protein is CATHFPLETNEQFF.

V is TRBV27 and J is TRBJ1-1; D is perhaps TRBD1 (5 bases). V lost 8 bases and J lost 7, with 17 bases in between. Germline V gives CDR1 MNHEY, CDR2 SMNVEV (reference sequence). This CDR3 spans 13 amino acids. CDR3 sequence: CASVTLGGGEAFF. The CDR3 nucleotides read TGTGCCAGCGTAACCCTGGGGGGGGGTGAAGCTTTCTTT.

The chain is built from TRBV29-1 and TRBJ2-7; D not resolved. The CDR3 runs 11 residues. The V gene lost 4 bases and the J gene lost 2 bases, with 6 bases spanning the gap. The germline CDR1 and CDR2 sequences are SQVTM and ANQGSEA. The CDR3 sequence: CSVGPPYEQYF. The CDR3 DNA follows: TGCAGCGTTGGGCCGCCCTACGAGCAGTACTTC.

The chain has TRBV4-2 and TRBJ2-3; tentatively, D is TRBD2 (6 bases). CDR3 length equals 14 residues. Trimming left V 7 bases short and J 1 base short, with 12 bases between. Germline CDR1 and CDR2: LGHNA and YNFKEQ. CDR3 sequence: CASMGSSGTDTQYF. CDR3 DNA: TGTGCCAGCATGGGGTCTAGCGGCACAGATACGCAGTATTTT.

V usage is TRBV6-1 and J usage is TRBJ1-4, with a tentative D call TRBD1 (6 bases). This CDR3 is 17 amino acids long. In germline, CDR1 is MNHNS, CDR2 SASEGT. Deletions cut 2 bases from V and 2 bases from J, with 15 bases between. The CDR3 DNA reads as TGTGCCAGCAGTGAATATCTACTGACAGGCACTAATGAAAAACTGTTTTTT. This sequence encodes CASSEYLLTGTNEKLFF.